The clone carrying this T cell receptor (beta chain) has at least ten counts. Its antigen is currently unknown. All unsorted peripheral T cells were captured because whole blood was used without fractionation. This record belongs to a study of HIV-infected patients and healthy controls. Study-wide findings and caveats: CMV-associated CDR3s mostly grew nonsignificantly during therapy, while HIV-associated CDR3s declined significantly. Untreated HIV+ repertoires had roughly threefold fewer distinct CDR3s and lower Shannon diversity than healthy controls. Healthy controls carried many MAIT alpha-chain CDR3s, while HIV+ repertoires had few.

Alpha and beta constant-region primers primed reverse transcription of around 540 ng RNA. Using multiplexing indices, alpha and beta chain libraries were generated apart by chain-specific third strand synthesis. TCRdb reprocessed the 5' RACE reads with MiXCR, giving one entry per CDR3 protein. The table records thousands of distinct CDR3 sequences, 7% to 10% of them present only once. This CDR3 is 14 amino acids long. Trimming took 6 bases from V and 0 from J, leaving 9 bases between them. CDR1 LNHDA and CDR2 SQIVND come from the germline V gene (reference sequence). Specimen: blood, collected before antiretroviral therapy. This sequence originates from an adult with HIV infection. The chain combines TRBV19 with TRBJ1-5, with a weak D call TRBD1 (5 bases). The CDR3 is CASSAQGSNQPQHF. CDR3 nucleotide sequence: TGTGCCAGTAGCGCCCAGGGTAGCAATCAGCCCCAGCATTTT.